This T cell receptor (beta chain) was found in a study of blood T cell repertoires in COVID-19. TCRdb's copy holds only in-frame clones and misses some; the assay was immunoSEQ multiplex PCR. Among 200,000 to 250,000 clones listed, 85% to 90% were seen once. This sequence originates from a man at least 80 years old with acute or convalescent COVID-19. The specimen was peripheral blood.

CDR3 sequence (DNA): TGTGCCACCAGCAGGGGACCGGGACAGGGGTGGGGCGAGCAGTACTTC. Protein sequence: CATSRGPGQGWGEQYF. V and J are TRBV15 and TRBJ2-7; TRBD1 aligns across 10 bases. The CDR3 is 16 residues long. V gave up 3 bases and J gave up 6 bases; unmatched junction bases: 11. Germline V CDR1 and CDR2: LNHNV, YYDKDF (reference sequence).